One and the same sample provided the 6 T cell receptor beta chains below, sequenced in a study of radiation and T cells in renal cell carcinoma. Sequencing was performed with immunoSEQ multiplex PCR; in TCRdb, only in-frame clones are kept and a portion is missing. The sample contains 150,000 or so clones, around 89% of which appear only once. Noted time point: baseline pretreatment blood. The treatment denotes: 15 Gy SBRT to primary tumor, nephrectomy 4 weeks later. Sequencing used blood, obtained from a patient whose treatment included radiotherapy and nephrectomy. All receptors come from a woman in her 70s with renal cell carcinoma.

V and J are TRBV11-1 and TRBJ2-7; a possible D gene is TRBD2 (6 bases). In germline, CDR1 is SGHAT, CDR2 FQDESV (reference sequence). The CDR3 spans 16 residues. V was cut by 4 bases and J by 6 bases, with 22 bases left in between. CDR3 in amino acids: CASSSPSGAGRAEQYF. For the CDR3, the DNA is TGTGCCAGCAGCTCGCCCTCCGGGGCGGGACGGGCCGAGCAGTACTTC. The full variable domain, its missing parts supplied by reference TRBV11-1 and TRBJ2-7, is EAEVAQSPRYKITEKSQAVAFWCDPISGHATLYWYRQILGQGPELLVQFQDESVVDDSQLPKDRFSAERLKGVDSTLKIQPAELGDSAMYLCASSSPSGAGRAEQYFGPGTRLTVT.

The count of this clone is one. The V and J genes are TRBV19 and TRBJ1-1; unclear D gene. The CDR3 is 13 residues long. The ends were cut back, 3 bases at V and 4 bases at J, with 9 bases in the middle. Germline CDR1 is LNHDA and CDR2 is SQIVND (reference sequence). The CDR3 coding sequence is TGTGCCAGTAGTATTCTTTTGAGCACTGAAGCTTTCTTT. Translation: CASSILLSTEAFF.

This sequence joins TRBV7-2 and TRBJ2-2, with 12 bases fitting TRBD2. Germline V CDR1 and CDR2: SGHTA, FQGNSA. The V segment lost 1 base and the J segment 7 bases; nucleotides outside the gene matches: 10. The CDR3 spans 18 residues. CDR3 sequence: CASSLVLTSGGSHGELFF. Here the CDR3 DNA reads TGTGCCAGCAGCTTAGTCCTGACTAGCGGGGGTAGTCACGGGGAGCTGTTTTTT.

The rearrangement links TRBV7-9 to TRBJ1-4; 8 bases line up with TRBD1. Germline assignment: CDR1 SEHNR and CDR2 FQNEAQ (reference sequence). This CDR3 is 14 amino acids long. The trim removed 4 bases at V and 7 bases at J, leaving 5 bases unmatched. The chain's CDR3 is CASSSAGTGEKLFF. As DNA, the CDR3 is TGTGCCAGCAGCTCTGCGGGGACAGGTGAAAAACTGTTTTTT.

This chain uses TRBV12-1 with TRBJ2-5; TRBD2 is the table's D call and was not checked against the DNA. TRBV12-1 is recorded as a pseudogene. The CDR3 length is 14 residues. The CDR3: CASTRRAGEETQYF. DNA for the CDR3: TGTGCCAGCACCCGGCGGGCGGGGGAAGAGACCCAGTACTTC.

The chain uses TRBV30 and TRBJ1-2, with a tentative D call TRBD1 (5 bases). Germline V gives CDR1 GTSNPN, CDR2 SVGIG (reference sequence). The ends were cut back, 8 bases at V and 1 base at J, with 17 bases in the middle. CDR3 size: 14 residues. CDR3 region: CAAIVGTLNYGYTF. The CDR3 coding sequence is TGTGCCGCGATAGTAGGGACCCTTAACTATGGCTACACCTTC. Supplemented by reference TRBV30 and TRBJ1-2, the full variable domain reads SQTIHQWPATLVQPVGSPLSLECTVEGTSNPNLYWYRQAAGRGLQLLFYSVGIGQISSEVPQNLSASRPQDRQFILSSKKLLLSDSGFYLCAAIVGTLNYGYTFGSGTRLTVV.